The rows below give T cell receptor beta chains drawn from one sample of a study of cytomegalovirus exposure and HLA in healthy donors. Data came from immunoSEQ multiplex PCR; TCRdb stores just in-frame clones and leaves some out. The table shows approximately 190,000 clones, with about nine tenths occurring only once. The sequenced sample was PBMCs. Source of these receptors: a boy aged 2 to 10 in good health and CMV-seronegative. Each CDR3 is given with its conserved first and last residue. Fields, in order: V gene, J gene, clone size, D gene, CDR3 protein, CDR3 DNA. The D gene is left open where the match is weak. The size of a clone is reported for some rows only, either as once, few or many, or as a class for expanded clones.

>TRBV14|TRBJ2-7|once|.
CASSQAFSGRGKSEQYF
TGTGCCAGCAGCCAAGCGTTTTCGGGCAGGGGTAAATCCGAGCAGTACTTC
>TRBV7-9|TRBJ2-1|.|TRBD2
CASSLGTASGDYNEQFF
TGTGCCAGCAGCTTAGGAACGGCTAGCGGGGATTACAATGAGCAGTTCTTC
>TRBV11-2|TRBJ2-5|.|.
CASSFGQWQETQYF
TGTGCCAGCAGCTTTGGACAGTGGCAAGAGACCCAGTACTTC
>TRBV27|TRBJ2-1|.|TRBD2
CASSGSGRAYNEQFF
TGTGCCAGCAGTGGAAGCGGGAGGGCCTACAATGAGCAGTTCTTC
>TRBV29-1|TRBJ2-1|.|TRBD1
CSAREGARDEQFF
TGCAGCGCCCGTGAGGGGGCGAGGGATGAGCAGTTCTTC
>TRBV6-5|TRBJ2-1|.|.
CASSYSSVYNEQFF
TGTGCCAGCAGTTACTCGTCAGTCTACAATGAGCAGTTCTTC
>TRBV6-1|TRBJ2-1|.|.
CASSETVREQFF
TGTGCCAGCAGTGAAACGGTCCGTGAGCAGTTCTTC
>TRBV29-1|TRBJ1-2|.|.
CSVDQAVNYGYTF
TGCAGCGTTGACCAGGCCGTTAACTATGGCTACACCTTC
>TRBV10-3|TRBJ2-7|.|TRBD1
CAISVGQGTYEQYF
TGTGCCATCAGTGTGGGACAGGGAACCTACGAGCAGTACTTC
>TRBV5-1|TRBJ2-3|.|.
CASSIPGTDTQYF
TGCGCCAGCAGCATTCCCGGCACAGATACGCAGTATTTT
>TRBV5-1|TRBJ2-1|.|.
CASSLTGSYNEQFF
TGCGCCAGCAGCTTGACGGGATCCTACAATGAGCAGTTCTTC
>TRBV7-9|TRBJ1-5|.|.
CASSSAAGGGQPQHF
TGTGCCAGCAGCTCTGCGGCCGGGGGAGGGCAGCCCCAGCATTTT
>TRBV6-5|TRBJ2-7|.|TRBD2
CASSYSGLGSTYEQYF
TGTGCCAGCAGTTACTCGGGACTAGGATCGACCTACGAGCAGTACTTC
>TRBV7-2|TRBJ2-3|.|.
CASSLALRGGHRGTQYF
TGTGCCAGCAGCTTAGCGCTCCGCGGGGGCCACCGGGGTACGCAGTATTTT
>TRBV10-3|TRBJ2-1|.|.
CASSEGVGEQFF
TGTGCCAGCTCCGAGGGGGTGGGGGAGCAGTTCTTC
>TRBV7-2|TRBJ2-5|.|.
CASYRGAGKEETQYF
TGTGCCAGCTACCGGGGGGCGGGAAAAGAAGAGACCCAGTACTTC
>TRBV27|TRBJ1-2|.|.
CASAETGGHYGYTF
TGTGCCAGCGCAGAGACGGGGGGTCACTATGGCTACACCTTC
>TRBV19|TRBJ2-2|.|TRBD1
CASSIRGQGEAGELFF
TGTGCCAGTAGTATACGGGGTCAGGGGGAAGCCGGGGAGCTGTTTTTT
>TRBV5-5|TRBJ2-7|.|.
CASSLVSTRAASREQYF
TGTGCCAGCAGCTTGGTTTCGACGCGGGCGGCCAGTCGGGAGCAGTACTTC
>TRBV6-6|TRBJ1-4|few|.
CASSYSVWGINEKLFF
TGTGCCAGCAGTTACTCGGTCTGGGGCATAAATGAAAAACTGTTTTTT
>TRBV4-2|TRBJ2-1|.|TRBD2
CASSQDFRASGSRNEQFF
TGTGCCAGCAGCCAAGATTTCAGAGCTAGCGGGAGTCGCAATGAGCAGTTCTTC
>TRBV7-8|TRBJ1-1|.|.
CASRPDLGGRKRGNTEAFF
TGTGCCAGCAGACCAGACCTCGGAGGGAGGAAGAGGGGAAACACTGAAGCTTTCTTT
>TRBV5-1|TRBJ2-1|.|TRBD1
CASSWDRAVYNEQFF
TGCGCCAGCAGCTGGGACAGGGCAGTCTACAATGAGCAGTTCTTC
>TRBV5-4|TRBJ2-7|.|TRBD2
CASSRRTSGPSGEQYF
TGTGCCAGCAGCCGGAGGACTAGCGGGCCCTCCGGCGAGCAGTACTTC
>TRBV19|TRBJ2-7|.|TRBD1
CASSQGTARAEQYF
TGTGCCAGTAGCCAAGGGACAGCTAGGGCCGAGCAGTACTTC
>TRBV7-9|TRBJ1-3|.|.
CASSLGPPQSRSGNTIYF
TGTGCCAGCAGCTTAGGCCCTCCGCAGTCTCGCTCTGGAAACACCATATATTTT
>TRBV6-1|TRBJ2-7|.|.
CASSDTGNVYEQYF
TGTGCCAGCAGTGATACGGGGAACGTCTACGAGCAGTACTTC
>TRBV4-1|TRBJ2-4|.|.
CASSRGTVQGDIQYF
TGCGCCAGCAGTCGCGGGACTGTGCAAGGGGACATTCAGTACTTC
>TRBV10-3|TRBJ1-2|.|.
CAISESRQGNYGYTF
TGTGCCATCAGTGAGTCTCGGCAGGGGAACTATGGCTACACCTTC
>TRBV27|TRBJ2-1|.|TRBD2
CASSQGTSAYNEQFF
TGTGCCAGCAGTCAGGGGACTAGCGCGTACAATGAGCAGTTCTTC
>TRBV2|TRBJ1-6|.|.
CASSAGQPNSPLHF
TGTGCCAGCAGTGCCGGACAGCCAAATTCACCCCTCCACTTT
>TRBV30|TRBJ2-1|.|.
CAWSVGGGGQFF
TGTGCCTGGAGTGTAGGGGGGGGTGGGCAGTTCTTC
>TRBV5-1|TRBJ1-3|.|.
CASSLGQRPSGNTIYF
TGCGCCAGCAGCTTGGGACAGCGTCCATCTGGAAACACCATATATTTT
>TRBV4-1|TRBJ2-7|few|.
CASSQDPTGWRYF
TGCGCCAGCAGCCAAGATCCCACAGGGTGGCGGTACTTC
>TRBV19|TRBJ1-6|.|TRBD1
CASSIRGPASPLHF
TGTGCCAGTAGTATTAGGGGGCCGGCTTCACCCCTCCACTTT
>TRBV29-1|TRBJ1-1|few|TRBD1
CSATRDSEAFF
TGCAGCGCCACCCGGGACAGTGAAGCTTTCTTT
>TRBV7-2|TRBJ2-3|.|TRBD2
CASSSVAGGRKDTQYF
TGTGCCAGCAGCTCCGTAGCGGGAGGAAGGAAAGATACGCAGTATTTT
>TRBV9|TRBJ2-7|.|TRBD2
CASSVEAGGPHEQYF
TGTGCCAGCAGCGTAGAAGCGGGGGGGCCCCACGAGCAGTACTTC
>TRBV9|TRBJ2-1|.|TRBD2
CASSGGLAGTDNEQFF
TGTGCCAGCAGCGGTGGACTAGCGGGAACCGACAATGAGCAGTTCTTC
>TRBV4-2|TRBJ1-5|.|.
CASSQDSGVPQHF
TGTGCCAGCAGCCAAGATTCGGGGGTCCCCCAGCATTTT
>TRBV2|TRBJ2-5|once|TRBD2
CASPGTSGEETQYF
TGTGCCAGCCCGGGGACTAGCGGGGAAGAGACCCAGTACTTC
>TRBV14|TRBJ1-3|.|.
CASSQWGVNSGNTIYF
TGTGCCAGTAGCCAATGGGGGGTTAACTCTGGAAACACCATATATTTT
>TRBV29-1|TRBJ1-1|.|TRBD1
CSVGQGRFTEAFF
TGCAGCGTGGGACAGGGGCGGTTCACTGAAGCTTTCTTT
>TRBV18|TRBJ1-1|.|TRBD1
CASSPRDRGRRTEAFF
TGTGCCAGCTCACCACGGGACAGGGGTAGGAGGACTGAAGCTTTCTTT
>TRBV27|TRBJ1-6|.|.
CASSFTGTGDSPLHF
TGTGCCAGCAGTTTCACCGGGACGGGGGATTCACCCCTCCACTTT
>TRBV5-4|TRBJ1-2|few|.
CASSTGYGYTF
TGTGCCAGCAGTACAGGCTATGGCTACACCTTC
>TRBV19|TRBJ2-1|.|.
CASSIRIGTVNNEQFF
TGTGCCAGTAGTATAAGGATCGGGACTGTGAACAATGAGCAGTTCTTC
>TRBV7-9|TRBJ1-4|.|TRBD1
CASEDRGSEKLFF
TGTGCCAGCGAGGACAGGGGGAGTGAAAAACTGTTTTTT
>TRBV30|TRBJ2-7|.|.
CAWSVILRGEQYF
TGTGCCTGGAGTGTAATCCTACGGGGCGAGCAGTACTTC
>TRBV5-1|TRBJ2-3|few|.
CASQKTGNADTQYF
TGCGCCAGCCAGAAGACAGGTAATGCAGATACGCAGTATTTT
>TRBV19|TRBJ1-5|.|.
CASRPAGGYQPQHF
TGTGCCAGTAGGCCGGCGGGCGGCTATCAGCCCCAGCATTTT
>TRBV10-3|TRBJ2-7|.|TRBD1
CAIRTGTGTYEQYF
TGTGCCATCAGAACCGGGACAGGGACCTACGAGCAGTACTTC
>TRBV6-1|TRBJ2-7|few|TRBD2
CASSEPQASGGEQYF
TGTGCCAGCAGTGAACCCCAGGCGTCGGGGGGTGAGCAGTACTTC
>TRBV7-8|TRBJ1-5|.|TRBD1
CASSPRDRGLQPQHF
TGTGCCAGCAGTCCTCGTGACAGGGGGCTTCAGCCCCAGCATTTT
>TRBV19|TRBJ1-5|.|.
CASSSLQGNQPQHF
TGTGCCAGCTCAAGCCTCCAGGGCAATCAGCCCCAGCATTTT